These 19 T cell receptor beta chains were sequenced from one sample in a study of blood T cell repertoires in COVID-19. The table came from immunoSEQ multiplex PCR; TCRdb's copy has only in-frame clones and leaves some out. The data hold around 480,000 clones, with roughly 88% observed a single time. The sequenced sample consisted of peripheral blood. These TCRs come from a woman aged 45-60 years with COVID-19, enrolled during active disease.

The V gene is TRBV7-9, the J gene TRBJ1-1, with D perhaps TRBD1 (5 bases). This CDR3 has 12 amino acids. Trimming took 1 base from V and 7 from J, leaving 7 bases between them. The V gene's germline CDR1 is SEHNR and CDR2 FQNEAQ (reference sequence). The CDR3 reads CASSLEDIEAFF. DNA of the CDR3: TGTGCCAGCAGCTTAGAGGACATTGAAGCTTTCTTT.

This clone was seen a single time. This chain uses TRBV29-1 with TRBJ2-1, with TRBD2 as a possible D gene (6 bases). Looked up from germline, CDR1 is SQVTM and CDR2 is ANQGSEA. CDR3 length equals 15 residues. V lost 4 bases, J lost 0 bases, and 13 bases lay in between. The CDR3 sequence: CSVAGGQGSYNEQFF. The CDR3, as DNA: TGCAGCGTTGCCGGGGGTCAGGGCTCCTACAATGAGCAGTTCTTC.

V usage is TRBV30 and J usage is TRBJ2-2; 8 nucleotides agree with TRBD2. Germline V CDR1 and CDR2: GTSNPN, SVGIG (reference sequence). V lost 0 bases, J lost 6 bases, and 6 bases stayed unmatched. The CDR3 sequence is 15 residues long. CDR3 sequence: CAWSVPGGLAGELFF. The CDR3 nucleotides are TGTGCCTGGAGTGTACCGGGGGGGCTCGCCGGGGAGCTGTTTTTT.

This chain joins TRBV5-4 and TRBJ2-2; D is possibly TRBD1 (5 bases). CDR3 length: 14 residues. Per germline, CDR1 SGHNT and CDR2 YYREEE (reference sequence). Trimming cost V 0 bases and J 7 bases, with 10 bases left between them. Here the CDR3 reads CASSLDRQNGELFF. In DNA form, the CDR3 reads TGTGCCAGCAGCTTGGACAGGCAGAACGGGGAGCTGTTTTTT.

V and J are TRBV19 and TRBJ1-2; D not certain. V was clipped by 1 base and J by 4 bases, with 19 bases between them. The CDR3 spans 17 residues. From germline, CDR1 is LNHDA and CDR2 SQIVND (reference sequence). CDR3 region: CASSIVLGEPSSYGYTF. CDR3 DNA: TGTGCCAGTAGTATAGTCCTCGGGGAGCCCTCTAGCTATGGCTACACCTTC.

This chain links TRBV5-5 with TRBJ1-2, with 7 bases that match TRBD1. The CDR3 has 15 residues. V lost 4 bases, J lost 4 bases, and 10 bases stayed unmatched. Germline V lookup: CDR1 SGHKS, CDR2 YYEKEE (reference sequence). The CDR3: CASSPTRTGLYGYTF. In nucleotides, the CDR3 is TGTGCCAGCAGCCCCACCCGGACAGGACTCTATGGCTACACCTTC.

The CDR3 nucleotides are TGTGCCATCAGTGGCGCAGGGTTGGACGGAAACACCATATATTTT. Its protein is CAISGAGLDGNTIYF. The J gene is TRBJ1-3, the V gene TRBV10-3; D is possibly TRBD1 (5 bases). Trimming shortened V by 4 bases and J by 4 bases, and 14 bases separated the two germline ends. Germline V gene lookup returns CDR1 ENHRY and CDR2 SYGVKD. There are 15 residues in the CDR3.

CDR3 sequence (DNA): TGTGCCAGCAGCTTATCGGGTTCCGGTCGGGACACTGAAGCTTTCTTT. Amino acids: CASSLSGSGRDTEAFF. The chain links TRBV7-8 to TRBJ1-1, with D unresolved. The CDR3 sequence is 16 residues long. V dropped 2 bases and J dropped 3 bases, with 16 bases sitting between them. The germline V gene has CDR1 SGHVS and CDR2 FQNEAQ.

This clone occurred a few times. The CDR3 sequence: CASLGTGEQPQHF. CDR3 coding DNA: TGTGCCAGCCTTGGGACAGGGGAACAGCCCCAGCATTTT. This chain links TRBV6-6 with TRBJ1-5; TRBD1 matches at 10 bases. Trimming cost V 8 bases and J 7 bases; bases outside gene matches: 5. Germline CDR1 is MNHNY and CDR2 is SVGAGI (reference sequence). CDR3 length: 13 residues.

The CDR3 DNA reads TGTGCCAGCAGAGTTAGCGGTCGCTACGAGCAGTACTTC. It codes for CASRVSGRYEQYF. This chain uses TRBV11-2 with TRBJ2-7; perhaps TRBD2 as D (6 bases). This CDR3 is 13 amino acids long. The germline CDR1 and CDR2 sequences are SGHAT and FQNNGV. With 6 bases removed from V and 3 bases from J, the gap between germline ends came to 12 bases. Variable domain in full (rest from reference TRBV11-2 and TRBJ2-7): EAGVAQSPRYKIIEKRQSVAFWCNPISGHATLYWYQQILGQGPKLLIQFQNNGVVDDSQLPKDRFSAERLKGVDSTLKIQPAKLEDSAVYLCASRVSGRYEQYFGPGTRLTVT.

This clone was counted a few times. CDR3 DNA: TGTGCCAGCAGTGTCGACAGGGGGCCGTCTGAAGCTTTCTTT. Translated, it gives CASSVDRGPSEAFF. The chain is built from TRBV2 and TRBJ1-1; 10 nucleotides line up with TRBD1. The V gene end was trimmed by 4 bases and the J gene end by 6 bases; junction bases not matched to a gene: 5. This CDR3 spans 14 amino acids. Germline V gene sequence: CDR1 SNHLY, CDR2 FYNNEI.

The chain is built from TRBV28 and TRBJ1-4; D perhaps matches TRBD1 (6 bases). V dropped 8 bases and J dropped 5 bases, with 15 bases sitting between them. The CDR3 consists of 14 residues. Germline V gene lookup returns CDR1 MDHEN and CDR2 SYDVKM. CDR3 amino acids: CASGLGTLNEKLFF. Written as DNA, the CDR3 is TGTGCCAGCGGCCTGGGGACACTAAATGAAAAACTGTTTTTT.

The J gene is TRBJ2-1, the V gene TRBV5-1, with TRBD2 as a possible D gene (6 bases). This CDR3 has 15 amino acids. The V end lost 4 bases, the J end lost 6 bases, and 17 bases lay between the germline ends. CDR1 SGHRS and CDR2 YFSETQ come from the germline V gene. The CDR3 is CASSLDGGLVNEQFF. CDR3 coding DNA: TGCGCCAGCAGCCTAGACGGGGGTCTGGTCAATGAGCAGTTCTTC.

This chain connects TRBV5-4 to TRBJ1-1, with D tentatively TRBD1 (6 bases). V was shortened by 6 bases and J by 0 bases, with 18 bases between the two germline ends. CDR3 length: 16 amino acids. Germline-derived CDR1 and CDR2 are SGHNT and YYREEE (reference sequence). This CDR3 reads CASNGQNSNMNTEAFF. CDR3 coding DNA: TGTGCCAGCAACGGACAGAACTCTAACATGAACACTGAAGCTTTCTTT.

The chain employs TRBV6-4 and TRBJ1-2, with TRBD1 matching 7 bases. Germline assignment: CDR1 MRHNA and CDR2 SNTAGT. This CDR3 comprises 13 residues. The V gene end was trimmed by 6 bases and the J gene end by 8 bases; junction bases not matched to a gene: 9. The CDR3: CASRGGTGDGYTF. CDR3 sequence (DNA): TGTGCCAGCAGAGGGGGCACAGGGGACGGCTACACCTTC.

V and J are TRBV2 and TRBJ2-1, with TRBD2 matching 9 bases. The germline V gene has CDR1 SNHLY and CDR2 FYNNEI. V lost 2 bases and J lost 7; bases outside the gene matches: 9. The CDR3 contains 16 residues. CDR3 coding DNA: TGTGCCAGCAGTGAATTTGGGACTAGCTCGGCGAATGAGCAGTTCTTC. It is translated as CASSEFGTSSANEQFF. Using reference TRBV2 and TRBJ2-1 for the parts outside the CDR3, the full variable domain is EPEVTQTPSHQVTQMGQEVILRCVPISNHLYFYWYRQILGQKVEFLVSFYNNEISEKSEIFDDQFSVERPDGSNFTLKIRSTKLEDSAMYFCASSEFGTSSANEQFFGPGTRLTVL.

This chain connects TRBV15 to TRBJ1-4; D perhaps matches TRBD1 (6 bases). Germline V gives CDR1 LNHNV, CDR2 YYDKDF (reference sequence). Trimming removed 1 base at V and 5 bases at J, with 8 bases between. The CDR3 runs 14 residues. The DNA of the CDR3 is TGTGCCACCAGCAGAGTGGACAGCAATGAAAAACTGTTTTTT. Translating gives CATSRVDSNEKLFF.

This clone has only a few counts. This chain connects TRBV27 to TRBJ1-4; 9 nucleotides align to TRBD1. CDR1 is MNHEY, CDR2 SMNVEV, per germline (reference sequence). The CDR3 loop spans 13 amino acids. The V gene end was trimmed by 7 bases and the J gene end by 8 bases; junction bases not matched to a gene: 5. CDR3 coding DNA: TGTGCCAGCAACACAGGGGGCGGGGAAAAACTGTTTTTT. Its protein is CASNTGGGEKLFF.

The chain uses TRBV14 and TRBJ2-7; TRBD1 might be the D (6 bases). V lost 0 bases and J 2 bases, leaving 8 bases between the germline ends. Germline V gene sequence: CDR1 SGHDN, CDR2 FVKESK. The CDR3 has 14 residues. The CDR3 DNA follows: TGTGCCAGCAGCCAAGAAGACAGGCCCTACGAGCAGTACTTC. This codes for CASSQEDRPYEQYF. Based on the CDR3 plus reference TRBV14 and TRBJ2-7, the full variable domain is EAGVTQFPSHSVIEKGQTVTLRCDPISGHDNLYWYRRVMGKEIKFLLHFVKESKQDESGMPNNRFLAERTGGTYSTLKVQPAELEDSGVYFCASSQEDRPYEQYFGPGTRLTVT.